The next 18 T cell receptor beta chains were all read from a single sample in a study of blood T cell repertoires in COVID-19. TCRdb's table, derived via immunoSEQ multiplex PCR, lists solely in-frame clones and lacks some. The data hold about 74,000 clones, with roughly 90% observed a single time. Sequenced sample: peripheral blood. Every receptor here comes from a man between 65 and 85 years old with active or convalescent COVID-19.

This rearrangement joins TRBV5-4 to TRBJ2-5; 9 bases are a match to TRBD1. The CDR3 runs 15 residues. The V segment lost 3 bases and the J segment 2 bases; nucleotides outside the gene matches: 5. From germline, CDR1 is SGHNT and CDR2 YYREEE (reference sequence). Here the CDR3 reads CASSSGTGRQETQYF. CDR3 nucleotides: TGTGCCAGCAGCTCCGGGACAGGGCGACAAGAGACCCAGTACTTC.

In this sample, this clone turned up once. CDR3 sequence: CASSLVRLAGDEQYF. The CDR3 DNA sequence: TGTGCCAGCAGCTTGGTAAGACTAGCGGGAGACGAGCAGTACTTC. The V gene is TRBV5-6, the J gene TRBJ2-7; 12 positions agree with TRBD2. Germline CDR1 and CDR2: SGHDT and YYEEEE. The CDR3 is made up of 15 amino acids. V dropped 0 bases and J dropped 5; count of bases not matched to a gene: 3.

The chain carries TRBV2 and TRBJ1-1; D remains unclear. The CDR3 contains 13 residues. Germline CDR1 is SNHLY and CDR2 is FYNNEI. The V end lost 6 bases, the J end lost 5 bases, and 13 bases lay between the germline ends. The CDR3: CASSGWRGTEAFF. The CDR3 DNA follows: TGTGCCAGCAGCGGGTGGAGAGGGACTGAAGCTTTCTTT.

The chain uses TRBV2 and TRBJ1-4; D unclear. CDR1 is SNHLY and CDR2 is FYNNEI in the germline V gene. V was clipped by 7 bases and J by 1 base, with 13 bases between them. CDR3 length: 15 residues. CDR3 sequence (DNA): TGTGCCAGCACCAGGATAGGAGGAACTAATGAAAAACTGTTTTTT. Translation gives CASTRIGGTNEKLFF.

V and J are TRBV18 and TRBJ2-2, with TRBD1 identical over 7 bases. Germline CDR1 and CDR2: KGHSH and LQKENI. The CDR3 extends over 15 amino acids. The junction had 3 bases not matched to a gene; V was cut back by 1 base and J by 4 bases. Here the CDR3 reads CASSPQGAVTGELFF. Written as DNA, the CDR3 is TGTGCCAGCTCACCACAGGGGGCCGTCACCGGGGAGCTGTTTTTT.

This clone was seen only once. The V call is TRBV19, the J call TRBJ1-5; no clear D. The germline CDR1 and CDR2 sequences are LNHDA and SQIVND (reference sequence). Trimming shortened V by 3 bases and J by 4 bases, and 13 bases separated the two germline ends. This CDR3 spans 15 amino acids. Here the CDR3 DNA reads TGTGCCAGTAGTATCTTGGGTGGAGGGAATCAGCCCCAGCATTTT. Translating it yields CASSILGGGNQPQHF.

In nucleotides, the CDR3 is TGTGCCAGTAGTGCCTCTAGCGGGAGGCTGGGAGAGACCCAGTACTTC. Protein product: CASSASSGRLGETQYF. The rearrangement uses TRBV19 and TRBJ2-5; 11 bases align to TRBD2. Germline V lookup: CDR1 LNHDA, CDR2 SQIVND (reference sequence). The CDR3 length is 16 residues. V shed 5 bases and J 4 bases; nucleotides not matched to a gene: 9.

This chain's CDR3 is CASGKTSGNYEQYF. The CDR3 nucleotides are TGTGCCAGCGGGAAGACTAGCGGGAACTACGAGCAGTACTTC. The chain links TRBV28 to TRBJ2-7, with 11 nucleotides matching TRBD2. The V and J ends lost 8 bases and 3 bases, in that order; junction bases with no gene match: 6. The V gene's germline CDR1 is MDHEN and CDR2 SYDVKM. There are 14 residues in the CDR3.

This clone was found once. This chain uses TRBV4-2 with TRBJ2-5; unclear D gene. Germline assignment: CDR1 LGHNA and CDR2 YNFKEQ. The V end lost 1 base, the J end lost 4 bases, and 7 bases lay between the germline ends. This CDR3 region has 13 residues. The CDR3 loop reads CASSQVPGETQYF. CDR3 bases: TGTGCCAGCAGCCAAGTGCCGGGAGAGACCCAGTACTTC.

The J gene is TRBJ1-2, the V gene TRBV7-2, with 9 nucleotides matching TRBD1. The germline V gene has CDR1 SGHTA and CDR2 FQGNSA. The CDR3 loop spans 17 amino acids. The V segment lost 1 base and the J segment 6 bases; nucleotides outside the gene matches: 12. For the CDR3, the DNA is TGTGCCAGCAGCTTAGACAGGGGGCTGGATATTAGACATGGCTACACCTTC. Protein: CASSLDRGLDIRHGYTF.

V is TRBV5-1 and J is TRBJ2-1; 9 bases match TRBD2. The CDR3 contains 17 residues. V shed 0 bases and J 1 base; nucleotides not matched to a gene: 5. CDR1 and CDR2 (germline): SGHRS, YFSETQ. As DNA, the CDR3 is TGCGCCAGCAGCTTGGTAGCGGGAGTTGGGTCCTACAATGAGCAGTTCTTC. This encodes CASSLVAGVGSYNEQFF. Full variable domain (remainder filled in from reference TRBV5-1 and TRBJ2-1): KAGVTQTPRYLIKTRGQQVTLSCSPISGHRSVSWYQQTPGQGLQFLFEYFSETQRNKGNFPGRFSGRQFSNSRSEMNVSTLELGDSALYLCASSLVAGVGSYNEQFFGPGTRLTVL.

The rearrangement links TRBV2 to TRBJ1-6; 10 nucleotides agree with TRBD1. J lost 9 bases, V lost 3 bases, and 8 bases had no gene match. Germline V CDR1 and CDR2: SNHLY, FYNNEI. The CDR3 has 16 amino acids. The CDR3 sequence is CASSDFGTGAGSPLHF. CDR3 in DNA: TGTGCCAGCAGTGACTTTGGGACAGGGGCAGGTTCACCCCTCCACTTT.

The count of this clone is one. CDR3 sequence: CASSEAGQGNSPLHF. The DNA for the CDR3 is TGTGCCAGCAGTGAAGCGGGACAGGGCAATTCACCCCTCCACTTT. J is TRBJ1-6 and V is TRBV6-1; 9 positions match TRBD1. The CDR3 length is 15 residues. The germline gives CDR1 MNHNS, CDR2 SASEGT. J gave up 7 bases and V 0 bases, and 1 base lay outside the gene matches.

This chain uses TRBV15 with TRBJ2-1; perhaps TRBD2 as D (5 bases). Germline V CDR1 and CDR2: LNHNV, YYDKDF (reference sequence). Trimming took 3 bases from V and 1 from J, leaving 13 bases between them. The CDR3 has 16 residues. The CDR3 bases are TGTGCCACCAGCAGCGTATGGGGAGCGTCCTACAATGAGCAGTTCTTC. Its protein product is CATSSVWGASYNEQFF.

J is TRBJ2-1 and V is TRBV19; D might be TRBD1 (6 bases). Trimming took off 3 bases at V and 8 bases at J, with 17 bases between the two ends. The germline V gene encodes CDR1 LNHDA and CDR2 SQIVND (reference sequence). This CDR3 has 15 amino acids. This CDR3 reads CASSMQPTGIDEQFF. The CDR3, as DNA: TGTGCCAGTAGTATGCAACCTACAGGGATCGATGAGCAGTTCTTC.

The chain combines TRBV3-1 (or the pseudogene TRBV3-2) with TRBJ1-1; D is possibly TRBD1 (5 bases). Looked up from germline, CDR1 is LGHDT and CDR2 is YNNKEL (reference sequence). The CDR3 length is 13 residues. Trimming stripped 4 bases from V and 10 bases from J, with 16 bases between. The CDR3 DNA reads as TGTGCCAGCAGCCTTGGGGCTCCGGATGGAGCTTTCTTT. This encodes CASSLGAPDGAFF.

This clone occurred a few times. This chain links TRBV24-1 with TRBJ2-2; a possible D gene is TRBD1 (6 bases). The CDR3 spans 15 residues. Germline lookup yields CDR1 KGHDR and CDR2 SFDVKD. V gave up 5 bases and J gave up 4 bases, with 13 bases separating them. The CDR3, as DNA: TGTGCCACCAGTGCGTCAGGGGCTGGCACCGGGGAGCTGTTTTTT. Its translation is CATSASGAGTGELFF.

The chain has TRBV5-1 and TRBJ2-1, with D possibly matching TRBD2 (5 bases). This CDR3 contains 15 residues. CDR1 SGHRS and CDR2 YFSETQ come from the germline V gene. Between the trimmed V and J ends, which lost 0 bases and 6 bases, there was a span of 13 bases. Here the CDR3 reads CASSLVASLGNEQFF. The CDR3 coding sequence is TGCGCCAGCAGCTTGGTGGCTAGCCTCGGCAATGAGCAGTTCTTC.